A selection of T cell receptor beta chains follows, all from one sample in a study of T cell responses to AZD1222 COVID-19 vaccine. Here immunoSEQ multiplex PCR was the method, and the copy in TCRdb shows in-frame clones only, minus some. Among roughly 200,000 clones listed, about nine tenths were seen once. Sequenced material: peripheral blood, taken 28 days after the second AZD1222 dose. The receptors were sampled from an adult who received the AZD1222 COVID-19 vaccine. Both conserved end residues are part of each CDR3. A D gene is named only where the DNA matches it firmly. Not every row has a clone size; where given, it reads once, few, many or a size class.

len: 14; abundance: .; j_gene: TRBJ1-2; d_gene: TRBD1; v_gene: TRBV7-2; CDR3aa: CASSFRTGEHGYTF; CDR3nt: TGTGCCAGCAGCTTCCGGACAGGGGAGCATGGCTACACCTTC
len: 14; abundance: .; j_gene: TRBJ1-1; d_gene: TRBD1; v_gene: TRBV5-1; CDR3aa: CASSTDRANTEAFF; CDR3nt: TGCGCCAGCAGCACGGACAGGGCGAACACTGAAGCTTTCTTT
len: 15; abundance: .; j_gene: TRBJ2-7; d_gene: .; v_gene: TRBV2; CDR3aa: CASSGLALRSYEQYF; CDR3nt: TGTGCCAGCAGCGGGCTAGCGCTCAGATCCTACGAGCAGTACTTC
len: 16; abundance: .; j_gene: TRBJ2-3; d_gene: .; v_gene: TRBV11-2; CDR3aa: CASSYHRVGDTDTQYF; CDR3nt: TGTGCCAGCAGCTACCACAGGGTTGGGGACACAGATACGCAGTATTTT
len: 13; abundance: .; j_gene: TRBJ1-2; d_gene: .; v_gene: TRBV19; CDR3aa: CASSIWGNGGYTF; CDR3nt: TGTGCCAGTAGTATTTGGGGGAATGGTGGCTACACCTTC
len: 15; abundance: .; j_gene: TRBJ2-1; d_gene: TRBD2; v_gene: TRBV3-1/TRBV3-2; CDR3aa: CASSQASGGYNEQFF; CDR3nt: TGTGCCAGCAGCCAGGCTAGCGGGGGGTACAATGAGCAGTTCTTC
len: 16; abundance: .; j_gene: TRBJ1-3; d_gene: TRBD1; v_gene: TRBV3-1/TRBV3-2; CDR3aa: CASSQAGQGAGNTIYF; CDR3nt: TGTGCCAGCAGCCAAGCTGGACAGGGTGCTGGAAACACCATATATTTT
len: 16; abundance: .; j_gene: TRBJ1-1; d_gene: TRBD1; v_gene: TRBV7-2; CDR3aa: CASSRTGAPMNTEAFF; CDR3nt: TGTGCCAGCAGCCGGACAGGGGCCCCAATGAACACTGAAGCTTTCTTT
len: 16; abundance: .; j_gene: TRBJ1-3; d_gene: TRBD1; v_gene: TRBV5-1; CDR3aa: CASSPWTGPELNTIYF; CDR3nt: TGCGCCAGCAGCCCCTGGACAGGGCCGGAATTAAACACCATATATTTT
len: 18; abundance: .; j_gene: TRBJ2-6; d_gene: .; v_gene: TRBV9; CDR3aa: CASSVNRDTVLRANVLTF; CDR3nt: TGTGCCAGCAGCGTAAACCGGGACACCGTTTTGCGGGCCAACGTCCTGACTTTC
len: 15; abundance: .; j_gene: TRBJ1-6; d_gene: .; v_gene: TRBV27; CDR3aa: CASRRGFSYNSPLHF; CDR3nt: TGTGCCAGCCGTAGGGGGTTCAGCTATAATTCACCCCTCCACTTT
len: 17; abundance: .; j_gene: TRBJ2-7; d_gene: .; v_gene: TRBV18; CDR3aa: CASSTSNGAKGSYEQYF; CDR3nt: TGTGCCAGCTCAACCTCGAACGGGGCAAAAGGGAGCTACGAGCAGTACTTC
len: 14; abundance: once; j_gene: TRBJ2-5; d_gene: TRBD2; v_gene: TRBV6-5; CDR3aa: CASRLAGGQETQYF; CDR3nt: TGTGCCAGCAGGCTAGCGGGGGGACAAGAGACCCAGTACTTC
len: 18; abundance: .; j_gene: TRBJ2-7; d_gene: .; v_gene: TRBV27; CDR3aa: CASSPGHTAGINVYEQYF; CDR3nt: TGTGCCAGCAGCCCTGGACATACCGCGGGGATCAATGTCTACGAGCAGTACTTC
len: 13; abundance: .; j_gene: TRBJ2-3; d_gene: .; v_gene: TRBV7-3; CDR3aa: CASRLGGTDTQYF; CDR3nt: TGTGCCAGCAGACTAGGGGGCACAGATACGCAGTATTTT
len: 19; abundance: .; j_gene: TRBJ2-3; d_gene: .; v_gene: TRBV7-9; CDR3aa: CASTSPQPPAQRTTDTQYF; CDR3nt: TGTGCCAGCACCTCTCCCCAGCCCCCGGCGCAGCGGACGACAGATACGCAGTATTTT
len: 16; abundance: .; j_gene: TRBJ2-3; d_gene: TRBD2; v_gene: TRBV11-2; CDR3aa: CASSPTRLAGADTQYF; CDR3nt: TGTGCCAGCAGCCCTACGAGACTAGCGGGAGCAGATACGCAGTATTTT
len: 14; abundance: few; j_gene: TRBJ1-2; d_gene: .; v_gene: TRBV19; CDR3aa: CASSIAGTNYGYTF; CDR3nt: TGTGCCAGTAGTATCGCCGGGACTAACTATGGCTACACCTTC
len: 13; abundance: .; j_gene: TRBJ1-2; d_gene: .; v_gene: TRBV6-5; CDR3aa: CASSPGGVRGYTF; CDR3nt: TGTGCCAGCTCTCCGGGGGGGGTTCGCGGCTACACCTTC
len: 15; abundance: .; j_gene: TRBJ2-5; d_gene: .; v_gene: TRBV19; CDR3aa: CASILDSPGEETQYF; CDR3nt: TGTGCCAGTATCCTGGACAGCCCCGGGGAAGAGACCCAGTACTTC
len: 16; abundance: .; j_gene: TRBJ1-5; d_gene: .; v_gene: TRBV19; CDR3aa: CASSTRRDLSNQPQHF; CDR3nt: TGTGCCAGTAGTACCCGCCGGGACCTAAGCAATCAGCCCCAGCATTTT
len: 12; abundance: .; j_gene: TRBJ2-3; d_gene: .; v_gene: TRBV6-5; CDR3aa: CASSSGTDTQYF; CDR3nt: TGTGCCAGCAGTTCCGGGACAGATACGCAGTATTTT
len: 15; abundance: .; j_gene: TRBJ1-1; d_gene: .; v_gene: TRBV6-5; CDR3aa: CASSYSIRGNTEAFF; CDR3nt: TGTGCCAGCAGTTACTCGATAAGGGGTAACACTGAAGCTTTCTTT